A selection of T cell receptor beta chains follows, all from one sample in a study of high-grade serous ovarian cancer treatment subgroups. The method was immunoSEQ multiplex PCR; TCRdb's version includes in-frame clones alone and lacks a portion of them. The sample includes under 20,000 clones, roughly two thirds seen only once; the top ten take 4.5% to 5%. Sequenced input: tumor tissue. The receptors originated from a human donor with high-grade serous ovarian cancer. Each CDR3 is given with its conserved first and last residue. Each record gives: CDR3 DNA, CDR3 protein, CDR3 length, V gene, D gene, J gene, clone size. D genes are given only for firm matches. The listing skips clone size in some rows; elsewhere it reads once, few, many or a size class.

TGTGCCAGCAGCCGGTATGGTAGCTCCTACAATGAGCAGTTCTTC	CASSRYGSSYNEQFF	15	TRBV5-8	NA	TRBJ2-1	NA
TGCAGCGCGGGAGGAGTCCGACAGGGGGCTGAAGCTTTCTTT	CSAGGVRQGAEAFF	14	TRBV29-1	TRBD1	TRBJ1-1	NA
TGTGCCAGCAGTGATACACCGGGACAGGGGAACACTGAAGCTTTCTTT	CASSDTPGQGNTEAFF	16	TRBV6-4	TRBD1	TRBJ1-1	NA
TGTGCCAGCAGGCCGGACAGCCTCTACAATGAGCAGTTCTTC	CASRPDSLYNEQFF	14	TRBV6-5	NA	TRBJ2-1	few
TGTGCCAGTAGTATCCGGCAGGGTTCCTATGGCTACACCTTC	CASSIRQGSYGYTF	14	TRBV19	NA	TRBJ1-2	NA
TGTGCCAGCTCACTCGGACAGACCACTGAAGCTTTCTTT	CASSLGQTTEAFF	13	TRBV18	NA	TRBJ1-1	NA
TGTGCCAGCAGCCACGGGGGGGACAGCACAGATACGCAGTATTTT	CASSHGGDSTDTQYF	15	TRBV9	TRBD2	TRBJ2-3	NA
TGTGCCTGGTCGGGACAGGGTTTTGGCTACACCTTC	CAWSGQGFGYTF	12	TRBV11-2	TRBD1	TRBJ1-2	NA
TGTGCCACCAGCAGAGATGGGACAGCTAATTCACCCCTCCACTTT	CATSRDGTANSPLHF	15	TRBV15	TRBD1	TRBJ1-6	few
TGTGCCAGTAGTAGGTGGGGGGCCCCAAATACGCAGTATTTT	CASSRWGAPNTQYF	14	TRBV19	NA	TRBJ2-3	NA
TGTGCCAGCAGCCACGGATGGGTCATGAACACTGAAGCTTTCTTT	CASSHGWVMNTEAFF	15	TRBV5-6	NA	TRBJ1-1	NA
TGCGCCAGCAGCTTGTCTCGATCTGGAAACACCATATATTTT	CASSLSRSGNTIYF	14	TRBV5-1	NA	TRBJ1-3	NA
TGTGCCAGCAGCAGCGGGGGGCCGGGGTCAAAGACCCAGTACTTC	CASSSGGPGSKTQYF	15	TRBV11-3	TRBD2	TRBJ2-5	NA
TGTGCCAGCAGCTCCAGGATCTCTGCAACTAATGAAAAACTGTTTTTT	CASSSRISATNEKLFF	16	TRBV7-9	NA	TRBJ1-4	NA
TGTGCCAGCAGTTACAGAGGTGGAGAGAGCTATGGCTACACCTTC	CASSYRGGESYGYTF	15	TRBV6-5	NA	TRBJ1-2	NA
TGTGCCATCCGTCAGGGTATGCGCTCGAACACTGAAGCTTTCTTT	CAIRQGMRSNTEAFF	15	TRBV10-3	NA	TRBJ1-1	NA
TGTGCCAGCTCACCACTAGGGCAAAACACTGAAGCTTTCTTT	CASSPLGQNTEAFF	14	TRBV18	NA	TRBJ1-1	NA
TGTGCCAGCAGTTTCCGGGACTCACTAAATTCACCCCTCCACTTT	CASSFRDSLNSPLHF	15	TRBV6-5	NA	TRBJ1-6	NA
TGTGCCTGGAAATCACCCGTCTCCTACGAGCAGTACTTC	CAWKSPVSYEQYF	13	TRBV30	NA	TRBJ2-7	NA
TGTGCCAGCATCCTAAGAGGCAGGGAGCAAAGCTACACCTTC	CASILRGREQSYTF	14	TRBV28	NA	TRBJ1-2	NA
TGTGCCAGCAGCGGACAGGGGGCAGGCAATCAGCCCCAGCATTTT	CASSGQGAGNQPQHF	15	TRBV11-2	TRBD1	TRBJ1-5	few
TGTGCCAGCAGTTCCTCTCGGGTCTATGGCTACACCTTC	CASSSSRVYGYTF	13	TRBV6-5	NA	TRBJ1-2	NA
TGCGCCAGCAGCCGTTTCAGTACCGGGACAGGGAGTGGTGGCTACACCTTC	CASSRFSTGTGSGGYTF	17	TRBV5-1	TRBD1	TRBJ1-2	NA
TGCGCCAGCAGCCAAGATAGATCGGGAGCGAACTACGAGCAGTACTTC	CASSQDRSGANYEQYF	16	TRBV4-3	NA	TRBJ2-7	NA
TGTGCCAGCAGCGTGGAGCGGGGGGGCTATGGCACAGATACGCAGTATTTT	CASSVERGGYGTDTQYF	17	TRBV9	TRBD2	TRBJ2-3	NA
TGTGCCAGCAGCAGGGGATCACTGGAGACCCAGTACTTC	CASSRGSLETQYF	13	TRBV11-2	NA	TRBJ2-5	NA
TGTGCCACCAACGCAGGTCGGCAGCTCAATGAGCAGTTCTTC	CATNAGRQLNEQFF	14	TRBV19	NA	TRBJ2-1	NA
TGTGCCAGCAGCTGGAATAATGAAAAACTGTTTTTT	CASSWNNEKLFF	12	TRBV7-2	NA	TRBJ1-4	NA
TGCGCCACCAGACGGGGGACGGGGAACACAGATACGCAGTATTTT	CATRRGTGNTDTQYF	15	TRBV5-1	NA	TRBJ2-3	NA
TGTGCCAGCAGCGTAGTCTCGGGGCCAGGGAGCGGATGGCAGTTCTTC	CASSVVSGPGSGWQFF	16	TRBV9	NA	TRBJ2-1	NA
TGCGCCAGCAGCTTGTGGGGGGCGGAATTGTGGTATTTT	CASSLWGAELWYF	13	TRBV5-1	NA	TRBJ2-3	NA
TGTGCCAGTAGTATCCTAGCGGGGGGAAGCACAGATACGCAGTATTTT	CASSILAGGSTDTQYF	16	TRBV19	TRBD2	TRBJ2-3	NA
TGTGCCACCAGCAGAGAAGGTGCAACTAATGAAAAACTGTTTTTT	CATSREGATNEKLFF	15	TRBV15	NA	TRBJ1-4	NA
TGTGCCAGCAGGAGCGGGACTATCAATGAGCAGTTCTTC	CASRSGTINEQFF	13	TRBV2	TRBD2	TRBJ2-1	NA
TGTGCCAGCAGCCGCCAAGGGGGGACGGGTCTCCGTTCACCCCTCCACTTT	CASSRQGGTGLRSPLHF	17	TRBV4-2	NA	TRBJ1-6	few
TGTGCCTGGAGTGAGACCAATCCGAACACTGAAGCTTTCTTT	CAWSETNPNTEAFF	14	TRBV30	NA	TRBJ1-1	NA
TGCGCCAGCAGTGATACCACAGGGACCACTGAAGCTTTCTTT	CASSDTTGTTEAFF	14	TRBV10-2	NA	TRBJ1-1	NA
TGTGCCAGCAGCTTGGAGACAGGGGGCCATCAGCCCCAGCATTTT	CASSLETGGHQPQHF	15	TRBV5-5	TRBD1	TRBJ1-5	NA
TGTGCTAGCAGCTTAGGGGACGTTCGTGGGACCCAGTACTTC	CASSLGDVRGTQYF	14	TRBV7-7	NA	TRBJ2-5	NA
TGTGCCAGCAAGGGGGGGGGCCGTCGAACCAAAAACATTCAGTACTTC	CASKGGGRRTKNIQYF	16	TRBV21-1	NA	TRBJ2-4	NA
TGTGCCAGCAGCTTGATACGGGGGGGCAGGGCAAACGAGCAGTACTTC	CASSLIRGGRANEQYF	16	TRBV7-2	TRBD2	TRBJ2-7	NA
TGTGCCAGCAGTTTATTCACCACGCGGTACTTC	CASSLFTTRYF	11	TRBV27	NA	TRBJ2-7	NA
TGTGCCAGCAGCTTAGGACTAGCGGCGGCCAGCACCCAGTACTTC	CASSLGLAAASTQYF	15	TRBV7-2	TRBD2	TRBJ2-5	NA
TGTGCCAGCCGTACCCCCACAGATACGCAGTATTTT	CASRTPTDTQYF	12	TRBV11-2	NA	TRBJ2-3	NA
TGTGCCAGCAGTGCGCGGACTAGCGGGTTGAGACCGCAGTATTTT	CASSARTSGLRPQYF	15	TRBV6-1	TRBD2	TRBJ2-3	NA
TGTGCCAGCAGCGTACCCAGCCTCGGGGGGGCACTCATCTTC	CASSVPSLGGALIF	14	TRBV9	TRBD2	TRBJ2-7	NA
TGCGCCAGCAGCCTCACGGGGGGGGAAAGTTACACTGAAGCTTTCTTT	CASSLTGGESYTEAFF	16	TRBV4-3	NA	TRBJ1-1	NA
TGTGCCAGCAGTTACCGGGACAACTATGGCTACACCTTC	CASSYRDNYGYTF	13	TRBV6-5	NA	TRBJ1-2	few
TGTGCCAGCAGCTTAATCGAAGATACGCAGTATTTT	CASSLIEDTQYF	12	TRBV7-8	NA	TRBJ2-3	NA
TGTGCCAGCAGCGTAACAGGGGGCGGGGGAGAGACCCAGTACTTC	CASSVTGGGGETQYF	15	TRBV9	TRBD1	TRBJ2-5	NA
TGTGCCAGCACCAAACTACTGACAGGGGGCTATAAGGATGGCTACACCTTC	CASTKLLTGGYKDGYTF	17	TRBV28	TRBD1	TRBJ1-2	once
TGTGCCAGCAGCTTAGTCGCCGTCGGGGCCCTAGGTGAGCAGTTCTTC	CASSLVAVGALGEQFF	16	TRBV7-6	NA	TRBJ2-1	NA
TGTGCCAGCAGTGACGACGGAAATGAGCAGTTCTTC	CASSDDGNEQFF	12	TRBV2	NA	TRBJ2-1	NA